The clone carrying this T cell receptor beta chain has more than one count but fewer than ten. Its antigen remains unidentified. Individually, TCR cDNA molecules were each labelled with a unique molecular identifier. TCRdb reprocessed the 5' RACE reads with MiXCR, giving one entry per CDR3 protein. The repertoire holds about 92,000 distinct CDR3 sequences, approximately 12% seen once, with approximately 39% in the top ten. There are 16 residues in the CDR3. Germline V gene lookup returns CDR1 MNHEY and CDR2 SVGEGT. The V end lost 5 bases, the J end lost 3 bases, and 17 bases lay between the germline ends. These data originate in a study of spatial heterogeneity in lung cancer. Time point indicated: sample taken at primary tumor resection. General study results and limits: Expanded tumor TCRs that were ubiquitous appeared in blood more at resection than follow-up.

The gene calls are TRBV6-2 or TRBV6-3 and TRBJ2-1, with D hard to call. The TCR sequence derives from a male donor with early-stage non-small cell lung cancer. Sequencing used PBMCs, obtained at surgery. The CDR3 coding sequence is TGTGCCAGCAGTCCTGGATCATCTCCCTTCTACAATGAGCAGTTCTTC. Amino acid sequence: CASSPGSSPFYNEQFF.